This T cell receptor (beta chain) is from a study of cytomegalovirus exposure and HLA in healthy donors. In the case of this clone: Its cognate antigen is unknown.

In the PCR, 60 Vbeta and 13 Jbeta primers were used. Sequencing used immunoSEQ multiplex PCR; TCRdb keeps in-frame clones, though not all of them. The data hold 30,000 to 40,000 clones, with about 80% observed a single time. Germline V gene sequence: CDR1 ENHRY, CDR2 SYGVKD. Trimming removed 0 bases at V and 5 bases at J, with 10 bases between. The CDR3 is 14 residues long. Each donor was healthy, and each was a bone marrow donor. Study-level findings and limits: The study recorded 150 to 200 TCR beta chains that were cytomegalovirus-associated.

Sequenced: PBMCs. The source of this sequence is a woman aged 18-29 years in good health and CMV-seropositive. This chain joins TRBV10-3 and TRBJ1-1; unclear D gene. The CDR3 loop reads CAISESPGRTEAFF. In nucleotides, the CDR3 is TGTGCCATCAGTGAGTCCCCGGGGAGAACTGAAGCTTTCTTT.